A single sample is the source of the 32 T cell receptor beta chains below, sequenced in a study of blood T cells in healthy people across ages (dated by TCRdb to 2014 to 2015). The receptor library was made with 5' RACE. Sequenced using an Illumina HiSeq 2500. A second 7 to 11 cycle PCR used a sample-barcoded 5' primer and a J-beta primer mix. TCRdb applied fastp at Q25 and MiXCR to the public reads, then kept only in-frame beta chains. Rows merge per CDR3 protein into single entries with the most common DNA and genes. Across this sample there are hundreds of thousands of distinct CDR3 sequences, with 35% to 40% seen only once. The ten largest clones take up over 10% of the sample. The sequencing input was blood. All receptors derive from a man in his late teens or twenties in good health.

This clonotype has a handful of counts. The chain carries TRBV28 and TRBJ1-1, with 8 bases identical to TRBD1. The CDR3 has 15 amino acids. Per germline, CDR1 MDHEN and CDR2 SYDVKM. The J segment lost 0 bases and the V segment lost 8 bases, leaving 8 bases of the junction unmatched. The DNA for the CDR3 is TGTGCCAGCCAAACAGGGGGGAGCATGAACACTGAAGCTTTCTTT. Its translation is CASQTGGSMNTEAFF.

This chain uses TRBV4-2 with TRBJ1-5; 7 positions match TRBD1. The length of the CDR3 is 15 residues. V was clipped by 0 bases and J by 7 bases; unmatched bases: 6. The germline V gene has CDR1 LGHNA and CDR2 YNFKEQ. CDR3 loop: CASSQDEGAEQPQHF. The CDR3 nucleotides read TGTGCCAGCAGCCAAGATGAGGGGGCCGAACAGCCCCAGCATTTT.

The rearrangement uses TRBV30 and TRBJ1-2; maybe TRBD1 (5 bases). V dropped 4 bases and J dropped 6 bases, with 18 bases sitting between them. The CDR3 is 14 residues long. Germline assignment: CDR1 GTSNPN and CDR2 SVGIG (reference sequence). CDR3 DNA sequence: TGTGCCTGGACCGCTAAGATCAGGGCCAATGGCTACACCTTC. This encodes CAWTAKIRANGYTF.

CDR3 sequence: CSASGGGPTDTQYF. The CDR3 nucleotides read TGCAGTGCTAGCGGGGGGGGTCCCACAGATACGCAGTATTTT. V and J are TRBV20-1 and TRBJ2-3; 8 bases align to TRBD2. This CDR3 region has 14 residues. V shed 3 bases, J shed 2 bases, and the junction held 4 bases outside the gene matches. CDR1 DFQATT and CDR2 SNEGSKA come from the germline V gene (reference sequence).

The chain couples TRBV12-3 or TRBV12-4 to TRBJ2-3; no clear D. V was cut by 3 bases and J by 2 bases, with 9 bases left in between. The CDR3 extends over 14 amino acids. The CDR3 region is CASSLLGNTDTQYF. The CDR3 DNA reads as TGTGCCAGCAGTTTGTTGGGGAACACAGATACGCAGTATTTT.

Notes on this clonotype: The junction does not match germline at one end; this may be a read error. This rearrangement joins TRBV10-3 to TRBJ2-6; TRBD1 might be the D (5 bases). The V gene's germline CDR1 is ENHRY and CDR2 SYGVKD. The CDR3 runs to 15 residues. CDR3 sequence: CAISERASGAYVLTF. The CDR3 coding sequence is TGTGCCATCAGTGAGAGGGCCTCTGGGGCCTACGTCCTGACTTTC.

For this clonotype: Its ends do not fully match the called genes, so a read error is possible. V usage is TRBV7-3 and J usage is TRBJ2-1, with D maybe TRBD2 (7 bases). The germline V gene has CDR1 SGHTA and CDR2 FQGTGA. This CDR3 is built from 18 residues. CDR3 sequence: CASSLNPSVGGRYNERFF. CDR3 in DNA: TGTGCCAGCAGCTTAAATCCCTCCGTCGGGGGGCGGTACAATGAGCGGTTCTTC.

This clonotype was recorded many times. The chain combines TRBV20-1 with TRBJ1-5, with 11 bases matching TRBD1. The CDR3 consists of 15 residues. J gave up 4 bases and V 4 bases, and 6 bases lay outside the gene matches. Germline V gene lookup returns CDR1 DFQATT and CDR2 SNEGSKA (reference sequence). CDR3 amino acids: CSATPGTGGNQPQHF. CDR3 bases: TGCAGTGCTACCCCCGGGACAGGGGGTAATCAGCCCCAGCATTTT.

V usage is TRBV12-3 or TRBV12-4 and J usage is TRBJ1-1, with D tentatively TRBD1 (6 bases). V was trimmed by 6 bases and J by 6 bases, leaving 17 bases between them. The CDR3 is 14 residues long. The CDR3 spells CASSRRDTGSEAFF. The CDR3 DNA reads TGTGCCAGCAGCCGCCGGGACACGGGCTCTGAAGCTTTCTTT.

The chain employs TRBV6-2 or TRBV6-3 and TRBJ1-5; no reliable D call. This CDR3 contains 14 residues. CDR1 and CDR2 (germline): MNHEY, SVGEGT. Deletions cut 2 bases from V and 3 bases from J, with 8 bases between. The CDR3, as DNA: TGTGCCAGCAGTTACCTCTCCACCAATCAGCCCCAGCATTTT. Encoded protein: CASSYLSTNQPQHF.

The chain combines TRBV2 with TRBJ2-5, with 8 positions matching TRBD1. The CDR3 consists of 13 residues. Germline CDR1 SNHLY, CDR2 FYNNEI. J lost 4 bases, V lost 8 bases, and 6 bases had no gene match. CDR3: CASLTGAGETQYF. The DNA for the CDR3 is TGTGCCAGCTTGACAGGGGCTGGAGAGACCCAGTACTTC.

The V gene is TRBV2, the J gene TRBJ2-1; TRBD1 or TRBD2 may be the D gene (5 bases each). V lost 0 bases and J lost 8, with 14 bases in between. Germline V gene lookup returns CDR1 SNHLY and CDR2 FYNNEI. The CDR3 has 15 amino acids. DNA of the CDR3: TGTGCCAGCAGTGAAGCGCAGGGAGTTCGCGATGAGCAGTTCTTC. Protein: CASSEAQGVRDEQFF. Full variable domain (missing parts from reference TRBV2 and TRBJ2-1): EPEVTQTPSHQVTQMGQEVILRCVPISNHLYFYWYRQILGQKVEFLVSFYNNEISEKSEIFDDQFSVERPDGSNFTLKIRSTKLEDSAMYFCASSEAQGVRDEQFFGPGTRLTVL.

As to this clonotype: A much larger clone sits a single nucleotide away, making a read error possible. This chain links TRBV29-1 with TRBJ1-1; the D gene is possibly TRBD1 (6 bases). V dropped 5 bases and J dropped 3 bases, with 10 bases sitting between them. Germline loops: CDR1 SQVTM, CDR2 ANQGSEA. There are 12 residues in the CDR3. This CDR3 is CSVYRVDTEAFF. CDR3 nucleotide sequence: TGCAGCGTTTACAGGGTGGACACTGAAGCTTTCTTT. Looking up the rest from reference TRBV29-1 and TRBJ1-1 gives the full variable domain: SAVISQKPSRDICQRGTSLTIQCQVDSQVTMMFWYRQQPGQSLTLIATANQGSEATYESGFVIDKFPISRPNLTFSTLTVSNMSPEDSSIYLCSVYRVDTEAFFGQGTRLTVV.

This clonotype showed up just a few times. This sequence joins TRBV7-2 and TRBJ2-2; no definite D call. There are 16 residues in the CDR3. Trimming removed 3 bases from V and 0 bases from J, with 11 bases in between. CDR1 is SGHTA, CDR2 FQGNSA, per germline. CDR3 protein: CASSFGRATNTGELFF. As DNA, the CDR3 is TGTGCCAGCAGCTTTGGAAGGGCGACGAACACCGGGGAGCTGTTTTTT.

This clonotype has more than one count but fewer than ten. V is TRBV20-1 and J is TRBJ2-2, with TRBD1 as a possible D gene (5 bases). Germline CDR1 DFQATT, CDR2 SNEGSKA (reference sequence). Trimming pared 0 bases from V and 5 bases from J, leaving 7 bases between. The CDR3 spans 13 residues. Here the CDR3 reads CSARDRVTGELFF. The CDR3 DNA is TGCAGTGCTAGAGACAGGGTAACCGGGGAGCTGTTTTTT.

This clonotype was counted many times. The CDR3 spells CASSVSGGSDTDTQYF. The CDR3 DNA sequence: TGTGCCAGCAGCGTTAGCGGGGGATCTGACACAGATACGCAGTATTTT. The chain carries TRBV7-2 and TRBJ2-3; 9 nucleotides match TRBD2. Germline trimming cut 5 bases from V and 2 bases from J; bases unmatched to any gene: 8. CDR1 is SGHTA, CDR2 FQGNSA, per germline. CDR3 length equals 16 residues.

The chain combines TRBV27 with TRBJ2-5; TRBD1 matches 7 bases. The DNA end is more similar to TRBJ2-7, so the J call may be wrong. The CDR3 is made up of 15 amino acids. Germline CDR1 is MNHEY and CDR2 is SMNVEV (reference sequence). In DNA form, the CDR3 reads TGTGCCAGCAGTTTATCCTCAGGGGGAACCTACGAGCAGTACTTC. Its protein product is CASSLSSGGTYEQYF.

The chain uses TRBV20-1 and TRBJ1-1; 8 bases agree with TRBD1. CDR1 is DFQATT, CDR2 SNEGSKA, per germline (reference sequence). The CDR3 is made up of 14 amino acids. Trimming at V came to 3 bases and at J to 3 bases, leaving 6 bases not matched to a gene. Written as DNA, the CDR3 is TGCAGTGCTAGGGAAACAGGGGGGCACACTGAAGCTTTCTTT. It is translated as CSARETGGHTEAFF.

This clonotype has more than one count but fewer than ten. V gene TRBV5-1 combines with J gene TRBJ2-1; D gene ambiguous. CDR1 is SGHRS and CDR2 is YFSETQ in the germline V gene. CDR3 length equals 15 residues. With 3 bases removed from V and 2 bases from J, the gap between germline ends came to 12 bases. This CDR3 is CASSWRIFPYNEQFF. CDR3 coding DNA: TGCGCCAGCAGCTGGCGTATATTCCCCTACAATGAGCAGTTCTTC.

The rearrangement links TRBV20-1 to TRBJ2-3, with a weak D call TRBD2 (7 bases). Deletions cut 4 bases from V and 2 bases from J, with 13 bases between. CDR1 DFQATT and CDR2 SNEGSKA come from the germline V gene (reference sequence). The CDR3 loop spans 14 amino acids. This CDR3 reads CSAKHGGPTDTQYF. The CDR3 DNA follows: TGCAGTGCTAAACACGGGGGGCCCACAGATACGCAGTATTTT.

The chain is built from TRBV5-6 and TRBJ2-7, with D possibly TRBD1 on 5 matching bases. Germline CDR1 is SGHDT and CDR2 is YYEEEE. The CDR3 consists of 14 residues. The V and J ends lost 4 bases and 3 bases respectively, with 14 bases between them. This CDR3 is CASSPWGSNYEQYF. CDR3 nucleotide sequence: TGTGCCAGCAGCCCGTGGGGCAGTAACTACGAGCAGTACTTC.

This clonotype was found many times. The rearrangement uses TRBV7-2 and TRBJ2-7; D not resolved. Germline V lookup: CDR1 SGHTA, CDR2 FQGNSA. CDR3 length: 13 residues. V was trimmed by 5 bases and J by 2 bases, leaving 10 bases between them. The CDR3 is CASSPKATYEQYF. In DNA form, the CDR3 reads TGTGCCAGCAGCCCCAAAGCTACCTACGAGCAGTACTTC.

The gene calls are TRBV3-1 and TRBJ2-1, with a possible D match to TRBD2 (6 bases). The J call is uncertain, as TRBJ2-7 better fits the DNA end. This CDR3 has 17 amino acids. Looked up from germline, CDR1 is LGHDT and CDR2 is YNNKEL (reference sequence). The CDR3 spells CASSQRDGRHSYNEQYF. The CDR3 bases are TGTGCCAGCAGCCAGCGGGACGGGCGGCACTCCTACAATGAGCAGTACTTC.

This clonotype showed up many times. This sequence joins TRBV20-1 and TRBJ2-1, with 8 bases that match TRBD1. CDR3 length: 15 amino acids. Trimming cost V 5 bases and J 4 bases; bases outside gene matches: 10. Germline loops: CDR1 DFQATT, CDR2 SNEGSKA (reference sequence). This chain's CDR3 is CSAVRPDRAYNEQFF. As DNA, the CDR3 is TGCAGTGCTGTAAGGCCGGACAGGGCTTACAATGAGCAGTTCTTC.

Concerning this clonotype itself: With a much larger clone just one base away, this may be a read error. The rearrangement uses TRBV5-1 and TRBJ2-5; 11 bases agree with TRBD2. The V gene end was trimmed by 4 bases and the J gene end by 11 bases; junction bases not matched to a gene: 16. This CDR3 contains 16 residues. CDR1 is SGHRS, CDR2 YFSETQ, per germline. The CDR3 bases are TGCGCCAGCAGCCTATTACTAGCGGGGGACCGCAATGAGCAGTACTTC. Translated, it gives CASSLLLAGDRNEQYF.

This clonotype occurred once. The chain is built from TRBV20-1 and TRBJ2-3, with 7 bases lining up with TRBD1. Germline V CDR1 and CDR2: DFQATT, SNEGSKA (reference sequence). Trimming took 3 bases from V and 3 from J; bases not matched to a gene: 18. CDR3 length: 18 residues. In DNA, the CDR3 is TGCAGTGCTAGGGATTCACTTAAAATGGCAGGGGGAACAGATACGCAGTATTTT. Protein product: CSARDSLKMAGGTDTQYF.

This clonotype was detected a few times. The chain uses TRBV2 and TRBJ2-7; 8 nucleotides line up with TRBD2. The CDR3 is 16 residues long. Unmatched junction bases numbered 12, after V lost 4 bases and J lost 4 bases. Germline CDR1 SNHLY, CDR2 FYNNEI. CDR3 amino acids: CASSANPGGTNYEQYF. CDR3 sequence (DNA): TGTGCCAGCAGTGCCAATCCGGGGGGGACTAATTACGAGCAGTACTTC.

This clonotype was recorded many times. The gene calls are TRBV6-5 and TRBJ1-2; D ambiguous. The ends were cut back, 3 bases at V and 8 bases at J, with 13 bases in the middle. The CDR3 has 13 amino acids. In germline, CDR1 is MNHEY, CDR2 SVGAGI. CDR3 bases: TGTGCCAGCAGTTATGGAAAGAAGCGGGGCTACACCTTC. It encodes CASSYGKKRGYTF.

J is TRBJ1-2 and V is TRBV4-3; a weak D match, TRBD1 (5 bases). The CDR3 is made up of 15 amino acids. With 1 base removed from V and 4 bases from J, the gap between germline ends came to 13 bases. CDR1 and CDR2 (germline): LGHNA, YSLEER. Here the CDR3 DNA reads TGCGCCAGCAGCCAAGTTAGGGGAGAGTCCTATGGCTACACCTTC. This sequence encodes CASSQVRGESYGYTF.

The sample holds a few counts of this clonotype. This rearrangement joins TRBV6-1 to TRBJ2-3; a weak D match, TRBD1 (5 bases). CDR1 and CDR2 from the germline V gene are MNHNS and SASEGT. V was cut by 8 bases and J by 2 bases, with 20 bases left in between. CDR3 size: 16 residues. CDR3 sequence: CASAFETAIATDTQYF. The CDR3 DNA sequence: TGTGCCAGCGCATTCGAGACAGCGATAGCCACAGATACGCAGTATTTT.

The CDR3 coding sequence is TGTGCCAGCAGTCCCCGGGACAATGGGGACAATGAGCAGTTCTTC. Translation gives CASSPRDNGDNEQFF. The chain employs TRBV6-4 and TRBJ2-1, with a tentative D call TRBD1 (6 bases). The V gene lost 5 bases and the J gene lost 5 bases, with 16 bases spanning the gap. The CDR3 contains 15 residues. The germline V gene encodes CDR1 MRHNA and CDR2 SNTAGT.

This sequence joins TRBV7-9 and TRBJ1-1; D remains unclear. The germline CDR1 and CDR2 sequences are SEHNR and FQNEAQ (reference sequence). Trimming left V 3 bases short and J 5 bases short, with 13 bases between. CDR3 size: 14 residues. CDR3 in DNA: TGTGCCAGCAGCTTCCGGGAGGTGAGGACTGAAGCTTTCTTT. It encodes CASSFREVRTEAFF. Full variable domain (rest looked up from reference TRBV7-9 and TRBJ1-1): DTGVSQNPRHKITKRGQNVTFRCDPISEHNRLYWYRQTLGQGPEFLTYFQNEAQLEKSRLLSDRFSAERPKGSFSTLEIQRTEQGDSAMYLCASSFREVRTEAFFGQGTRLTVV.